The T cell receptor beta chain under discussion was sequenced for a study of T cell repertoires in cytomegalovirus infection. At the level of the study: Public TCR beta signatures indicated both CMV infection and matching HLA type. General study points: Clonotype analysis showed dominance of the ex vivo response by HLA-C-restricted CMV-specific TCR beta clonotypes.

J gave up 7 bases and V 7 bases, and 11 bases lay outside the gene matches. Germline values: CDR1 SGHAT, CDR2 FQNNGV. CDR3 size: 16 residues. TCRdb independently ran MiXCR on the reads; one entry per CDR3 protein. The sample lists 550,000 to 850,000 distinct CDR3 sequences; approximately 33% were seen once. This clonotype was observed a few times. Antigen: not known. Sequenced material: cultured PBMCs, taken from culture after CMV antigen stimulation. The receptor's source is a human donor in good health (CMV status not recorded). Some clones in this sample may be carry-over from other donors' samples. The chain uses TRBV11-2 and TRBJ2-1, with TRBD2 matching over 12 bases. The DNA for the CDR3 is TGTGCCAGCACCCTACCCGGGACTAGCGGGTGGAATGAGCAGTTCTTC. It translates to CASTLPGTSGWNEQFF.